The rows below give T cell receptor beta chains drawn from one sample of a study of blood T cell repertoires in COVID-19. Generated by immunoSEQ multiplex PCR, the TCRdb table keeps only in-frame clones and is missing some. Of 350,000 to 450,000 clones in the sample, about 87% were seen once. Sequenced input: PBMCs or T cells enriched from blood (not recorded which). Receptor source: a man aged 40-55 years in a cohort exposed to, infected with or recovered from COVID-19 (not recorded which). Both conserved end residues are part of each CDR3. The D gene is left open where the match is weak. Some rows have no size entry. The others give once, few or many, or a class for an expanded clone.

CDR3: CASSLARGDQPQHF
DNA: TGTGCCAGCAGCTTAGCCAGGGGCGATCAGCCCCAGCATTTT
size: -
J: TRBJ1-5
V: TRBV7-8
D: -

CDR3: CATQGLAGDTGELFF
DNA: TGCGCCACCCAGGGACTAGCGGGTGACACCGGGGAGCTGTTTTTT
size: once
J: TRBJ2-2
V: TRBV5-1
D: TRBD2

CDR3: CASSPPGLAGDTQYF
DNA: TGTGCCAGCTCACCTCCGGGACTAGCGGGAGATACGCAGTATTTT
size: once
J: TRBJ2-3
V: TRBV18
D: TRBD2

CDR3: CASRQGDSGANVLTF
DNA: TGCGCCAGTCGACAGGGAGACTCTGGGGCCAACGTCCTGACTTTC
size: -
J: TRBJ2-6
V: TRBV5-1
D: TRBD1

CDR3: CASSYSTRYRVDGYTF
DNA: TGTGCCAGCAGTTACTCAACGCGGTACAGGGTTGACGGCTACACCTTC
size: -
J: TRBJ1-2
V: TRBV6-5
D: -

CDR3: CASSLDRGASSYNEQFF
DNA: TGTGCCAGCAGCTTAGATCGAGGCGCGAGCTCCTACAATGAGCAGTTCTTC
size: -
J: TRBJ2-1
V: TRBV11-3
D: -

CDR3: CASSLSSGPANYGYTF
DNA: TGCGCCAGCAGCCTCTCCTCAGGGCCTGCTAACTATGGCTACACCTTC
size: -
J: TRBJ1-2
V: TRBV4-1
D: -

CDR3: CSASGDRGNQAGGYTF
DNA: TGCAGTGCTAGTGGTGACAGGGGAAATCAGGCGGGGGGCTACACCTTC
size: once
J: TRBJ1-2
V: TRBV20-1
D: TRBD1

CDR3: CASSLIVGEQYF
DNA: TGTGCCAGCAGCTTAATTGTCGGGGAGCAGTACTTC
size: -
J: TRBJ2-7
V: TRBV11-2
D: -

CDR3: CASSLAGVGSYEQYF
DNA: TGTGCCAGCAGCTTAGCCGGTGTCGGGTCCTACGAGCAGTACTTC
size: -
J: TRBJ2-7
V: TRBV11-2
D: -

CDR3: CATSPWGAEAFF
DNA: TGTGCCACCAGCCCCTGGGGGGCTGAAGCTTTCTTT
size: -
J: TRBJ1-1
V: TRBV15
D: -